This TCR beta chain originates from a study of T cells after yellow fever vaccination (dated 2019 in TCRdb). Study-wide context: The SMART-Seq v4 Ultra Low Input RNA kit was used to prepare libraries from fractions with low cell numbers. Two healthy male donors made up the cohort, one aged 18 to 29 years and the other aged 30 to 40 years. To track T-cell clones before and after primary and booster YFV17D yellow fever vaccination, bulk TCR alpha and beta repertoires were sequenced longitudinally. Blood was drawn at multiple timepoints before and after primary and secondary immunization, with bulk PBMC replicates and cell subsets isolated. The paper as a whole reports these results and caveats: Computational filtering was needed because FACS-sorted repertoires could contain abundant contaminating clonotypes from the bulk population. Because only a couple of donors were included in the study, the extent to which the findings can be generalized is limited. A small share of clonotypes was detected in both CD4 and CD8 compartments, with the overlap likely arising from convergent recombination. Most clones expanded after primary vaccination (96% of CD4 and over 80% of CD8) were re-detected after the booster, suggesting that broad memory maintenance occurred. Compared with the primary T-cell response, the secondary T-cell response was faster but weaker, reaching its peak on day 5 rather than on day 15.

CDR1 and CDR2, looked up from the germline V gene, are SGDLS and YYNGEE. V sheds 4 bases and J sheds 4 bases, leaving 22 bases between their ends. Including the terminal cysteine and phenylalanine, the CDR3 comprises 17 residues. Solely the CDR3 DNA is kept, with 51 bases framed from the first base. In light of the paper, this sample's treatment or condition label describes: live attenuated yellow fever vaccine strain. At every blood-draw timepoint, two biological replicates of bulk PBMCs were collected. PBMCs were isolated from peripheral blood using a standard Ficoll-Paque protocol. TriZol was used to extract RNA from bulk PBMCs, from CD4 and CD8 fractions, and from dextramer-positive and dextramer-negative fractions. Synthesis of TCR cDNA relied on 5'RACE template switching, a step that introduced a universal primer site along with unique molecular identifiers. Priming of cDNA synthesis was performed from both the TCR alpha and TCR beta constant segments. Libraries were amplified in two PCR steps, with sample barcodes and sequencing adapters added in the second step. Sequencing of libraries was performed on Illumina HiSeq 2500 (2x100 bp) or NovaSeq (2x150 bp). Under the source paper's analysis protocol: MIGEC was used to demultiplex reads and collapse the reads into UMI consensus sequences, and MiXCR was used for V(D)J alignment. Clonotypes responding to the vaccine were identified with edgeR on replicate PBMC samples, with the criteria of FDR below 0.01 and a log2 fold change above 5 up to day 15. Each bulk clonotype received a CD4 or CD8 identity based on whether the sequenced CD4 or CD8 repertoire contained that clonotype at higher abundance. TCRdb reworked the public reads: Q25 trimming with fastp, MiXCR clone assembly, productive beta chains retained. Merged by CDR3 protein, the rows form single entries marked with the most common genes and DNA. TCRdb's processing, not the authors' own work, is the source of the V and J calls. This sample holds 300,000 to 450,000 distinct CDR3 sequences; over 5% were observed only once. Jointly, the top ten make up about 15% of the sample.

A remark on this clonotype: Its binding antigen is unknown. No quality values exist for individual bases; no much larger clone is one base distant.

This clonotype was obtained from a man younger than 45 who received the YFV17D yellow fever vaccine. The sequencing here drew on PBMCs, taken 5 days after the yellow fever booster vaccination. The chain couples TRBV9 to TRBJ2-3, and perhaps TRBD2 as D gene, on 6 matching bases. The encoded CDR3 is CASSPGGRGGGADTQYF. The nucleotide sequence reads TGTGCCAGCAGCCCCGGAGGGCGCGGAGGAGGCGCAGATACGCAGTATTTT.